These T cell receptor beta chains were read from a single sample in a study of shared clonotypes between healthy human individuals. The table came from immunoSEQ multiplex PCR; TCRdb's copy has only in-frame clones and leaves some out. Among about half a million clones, approximately 81% were seen once, and the ten largest hold roughly 13%. The specimen sequenced was PBMCs. These receptor sequences come from a middle-aged woman in good health. Some clones in this sample may be carry-over from other donors' samples. Each CDR3 is given with its conserved first and last residue. A D gene is named only where the DNA matches it firmly. Not all rows give a size; the values are once, few, many and, for expanded clones, a class.

- | TRBJ1-4 | - | TRBV7-2 | CASSLGGMEGEKLFF | TGTGCCAGCAGCTTAGGAGGGATGGAGGGCGAAAAACTGTTTTTT
many | TRBJ1-4 | - | TRBV28 | CASSQAATNEKLFF | TGTGCCAGCAGCCAGGCTGCAACTAATGAAAAACTGTTTTTT
- | TRBJ1-1 | - | TRBV10-3 | CAISESWQSYRDTEAFF | TGTGCCATCAGTGAGTCGTGGCAATCCTATAGGGACACTGAAGCTTTCTTT
- | TRBJ2-3 | - | TRBV21-1 | CASSSPPSSGRDPGTDTQYF | TGTGCCAGCAGCAGTCCGCCATCTAGCGGGAGGGACCCTGGCACAGATACGCAGTATTTT
- | TRBJ2-1 | - | TRBV7-2 | CASSPQVGAPDEQFF | TGTGCCAGCAGCCCACAGGTGGGGGCCCCCGATGAGCAGTTCTTC
- | TRBJ1-1 | - | TRBV5-5 | CASSLVPGNTEAFF | TGTGCCAGCAGCTTGGTACCGGGGAACACTGAAGCTTTCTTT
- | TRBJ2-1 | TRBD2 | TRBV7-3 | CASSLLAGGADNEQFF | TGTGCCAGCAGCCTCCTAGCGGGAGGAGCTGACAATGAGCAGTTCTTC
- | TRBJ1-4 | - | TRBV30 | CAWSRDGILNEKLFF | TGTGCCTGGAGTCGAGACGGCATCTTAAATGAAAAACTGTTTTTT
few | TRBJ2-5 | - | TRBV7-8 | CASNLEGGRGETQYF | TGTGCCAGCAATCTCGAAGGGGGGAGAGGGGAGACCCAGTACTTC
- | TRBJ2-7 | - | TRBV9 | CASSVGLGGAGYYEQYF | TGTGCCAGCAGCGTAGGGCTAGGAGGGGCAGGGTACTACGAGCAGTACTTC
- | TRBJ2-1 | TRBD2 | TRBV25-1 | CASSLAGGGAVSEQFF | TGTGCCAGCAGTTTAGCGGGAGGGGGCGCGGTCAGTGAGCAGTTCTTC
- | TRBJ2-5 | - | TRBV7-8 | CASSNPEGTETQYF | TGTGCCAGCAGCAACCCCGAGGGGACGGAGACCCAGTACTTC
- | TRBJ2-5 | - | TRBV5-4 | CASSSGVQLGQETQYF | TGTGCCAGCAGCTCGGGGGTGCAGTTGGGGCAAGAGACCCAGTACTTC
- | TRBJ2-3 | TRBD2 | TRBV9 | CASSVEVTSGRTDTQYF | TGTGCCAGCAGCGTAGAGGTGACTAGCGGGAGGACAGATACGCAGTATTTT
- | TRBJ1-2 | - | TRBV30 | CAWNRREIRSSYGYTF | TGTGCCTGGAACCGCAGGGAGATTAGAAGTAGCTATGGCTACACCTTC
- | TRBJ1-1 | - | TRBV4-3 | CASSQVRETEAFF | TGCGCCAGCAGCCAAGTGAGGGAAACTGAAGCTTTCTTT
- | TRBJ2-3 | TRBD2 | TRBV6-5 | CASSYSSGRAGTQYF | TGTGCCAGCAGTTACTCCAGCGGGAGGGCCGGTACGCAGTATTTT
- | TRBJ2-5 | - | TRBV2 | CASTGSPLSQYF | TGTGCCAGTACAGGGAGCCCCTTGTCCCAGTACTTC
- | TRBJ1-2 | - | TRBV2 | CASSEALLSGTGYTF | TGTGCCAGCAGTGAAGCGCTTCTTTCGGGGACTGGCTACACCTTC
few | TRBJ2-5 | - | TRBV12-2 | CARPTEPQETQYF | TGTGCAAGGCCGACAGAACCACAAGAGACCCAGTACTTC
- | TRBJ2-7 | TRBD2 | TRBV5-1 | CASSLEGLAGGPEQYF | TGCGCCAGCAGCTTGGAGGGACTAGCGGGAGGGCCCGAGCAGTACTTC
- | TRBJ1-4 | - | TRBV5-1 | CASRGATTNEKLFF | TGCGCCAGCAGGGGGGCAACAACTAATGAAAAACTGTTTTTT
- | TRBJ1-2 | - | TRBV6-5 | CASRGGVGYGYTF | TGTGCCAGCCGGGGAGGGGTAGGATATGGCTACACCTTC
- | TRBJ2-5 | TRBD2 | TRBV2 | CASSVGLAGQETQYF | TGTGCCAGCAGTGTTGGACTAGCGGGACAAGAGACCCAGTACTTC
- | TRBJ1-5 | TRBD1 | TRBV19 | CASSKDRGVPVIQPQHF | TGTGCCAGTAGTAAGGACAGGGGAGTCCCCGTGATCCAGCCCCAGCATTTT
- | TRBJ2-2 | - | TRBV30 | CAWSVRLETGELFF | TGTGCCTGGAGTGTTCGGCTAGAGACCGGGGAGCTGTTTTTT
- | TRBJ2-5 | TRBD2 | TRBV27 | CASSLRLAGGQETQYF | TGTGCCAGCAGTTTACGGCTAGCGGGAGGTCAAGAGACCCAGTACTTC
- | TRBJ1-2 | TRBD1 | TRBV29-1 | CSVTGTGVNTF | TGCAGCGTCACCGGGACAGGGGTGAACACCTTC
once | TRBJ2-1 | - | TRBV2 | CASTYNEQFF | TGTGCCAGCACCTACAATGAGCAGTTCTTC
once | TRBJ1-2 | TRBD1 | TRBV11-2 | CASSASRDSRGYTF | TGTGCCAGCAGCGCATCCCGGGACAGTCGTGGCTACACCTTC
- | TRBJ1-1 | - | TRBV5-1 | CASSSSNSPEAFF | TGCGCCAGCAGCTCTTCAAACAGTCCTGAAGCTTTCTTT
once | TRBJ1-1 | - | TRBV28 | CASIPGGPMNTEAFF | TGTGCCAGCATCCCAGGCGGGCCAATGAACACTGAAGCTTTCTTT
once | TRBJ2-7 | TRBD2 | TRBV27 | CASSLATSGRFYEQYF | TGTGCCAGCAGTTTAGCGACTAGCGGGAGATTCTACGAGCAGTACTTC
- | TRBJ2-1 | TRBD1 | TRBV11-2 | CASSLAGTANEQFF | TGTGCCAGCAGCTTAGCCGGGACAGCGAATGAGCAGTTCTTC
- | TRBJ2-5 | TRBD1 | TRBV6-6 | CASNPGTASQETQYF | TGTGCCAGCAATCCAGGGACAGCATCCCAAGAGACCCAGTACTTC
many | TRBJ2-5 | TRBD2 | TRBV4-1 | CASSPRVAGGEQYF | TGCGCCAGCAGCCCCCGGGTAGCGGGAGGTGAGCAGTACTTC
- | TRBJ2-7 | TRBD2 | TRBV6-5 | CASSPRTRGEQYF | TGTGCCAGCAGCCCCCGGACTAGGGGCGAGCAGTACTTC
- | TRBJ2-7 | TRBD1 | TRBV28 | CAINRDRTYEQYF | TGTGCCATCAACCGGGACAGGACCTACGAGCAGTACTTC
- | TRBJ2-7 | - | TRBV10-3 | CAISLGAHEQYF | TGTGCCATCTCCCTCGGGGCACACGAGCAGTACTTC
- | TRBJ2-5 | - | TRBV19 | CASSHKGETQYF | TGTGCCAGTAGCCACAAGGGAGAGACCCAGTACTTC
- | TRBJ2-1 | TRBD2 | TRBV7-9 | CASSTPRAGPYNEQFF | TGTGCCAGCAGCACCCCTCGAGCGGGACCCTACAATGAGCAGTTCTTC
- | TRBJ1-1 | TRBD1 | TRBV7-8 | CASSIRTGGAEAFF | TGTGCCAGCAGCATACGGACAGGGGGTGCAGAAGCTTTCTTT
- | TRBJ1-5 | - | TRBV19 | CASRGPGTNQPQHF | TGTGCCAGTAGGGGGCCAGGGACAAATCAGCCCCAGCATTTT
- | TRBJ2-2 | - | TRBV7-3 | CASSARWANTGELFF | TGTGCCAGCAGCGCCCGATGGGCGAACACCGGGGAGCTGTTTTTT
- | TRBJ1-4 | TRBD1 | TRBV25-1 | CASSVGTGNEKLFF | TGTGCCAGCAGTGTAGGGACAGGGAACGAAAAACTGTTTTTT
- | TRBJ2-7 | - | TRBV4-1 | CASSRELVGYEQYF | TGCGCCAGCAGCCGGGAGCTAGTCGGCTACGAGCAGTACTTC
once | TRBJ2-7 | TRBD2 | TRBV30 | CAWSGRGAGGGTYEQYF | TGTGCCTGGAGTGGAAGGGGAGCGGGAGGGGGGACCTACGAGCAGTACTTC
- | TRBJ2-3 | TRBD1 | TRBV9 | CASSGRDRGSTDTQYF | TGTGCCAGCAGCGGACGGGACAGGGGTAGCACAGATACGCAGTATTTT
- | TRBJ1-1 | - | TRBV7-8 | CASSLGGGMNTEAFF | TGTGCCAGCAGCTTGGGAGGTGGCATGAACACTGAAGCTTTCTTT